The present T cell receptor beta chain was sequenced within a study of shared clonotypes between healthy human individuals. Libraries were prepared by immunoSEQ multiplex PCR; TCRdb keeps only in-frame clonotypes and omits some of them. The sample contains around 1.1 million clones, 75% to 80% of which appear only once. V shed 8 bases and J 1 base; nucleotides not matched to a gene: 6. This CDR3 comprises 14 residues. CDR1 is SNHLY, CDR2 FYNNEI, per germline. The sequence was obtained from a man aged 18 to 30 in good health. Some clones in this sample may be carry-over from other donors' samples. The chain joins TRBV2 to TRBJ2-3, with 7 nucleotides matching TRBD2. Sequencing was performed on memory CD4+ T cells from PBMCs. Stated subset: CD45RA-negative fraction. The CDR3 loop reads CASGYTSGTDTQYF. The CDR3 nucleotides read TGTGCCAGCGGTTACACTAGCGGCACAGATACGCAGTATTTT. Full variable domain (outside the CDR3, taken from reference TRBV2 and TRBJ2-3): EPEVTQTPSHQVTQMGQEVILRCVPISNHLYFYWYRQILGQKVEFLVSFYNNEISEKSEIFDDQFSVERPDGSNFTLKIRSTKLEDSAMYFCASGYTSGTDTQYFGPGTRLTVL.